Shown below are 4 T cell receptor beta chains from a single sample sequenced in a study of blood T cell repertoires in COVID-19. Some clones are missing from TCRdb's copy, which holds only in-frame ones; the method was immunoSEQ multiplex PCR. Here the sample spans about 100,000 clones, around 90% being singletons. Sequences were obtained from peripheral blood. The origin of the receptors is a woman aged 25 to 39 with acute or convalescent COVID-19.

V and J are TRBV28 and TRBJ2-1; 7 bases agree with TRBD2. The J segment lost 8 bases and the V segment lost 2 bases, leaving 12 bases of the junction unmatched. Germline CDR1 reads MDHEN; CDR2 reads SYDVKM. The CDR3 has 16 residues. CDR3 sequence (DNA): TGTGCCAGCAGTTTAGTTTTTCGGGACTACGTGGATGAGCAGTTCTTC. Its protein is CASSLVFRDYVDEQFF. Based on the CDR3 plus reference TRBV28 and TRBJ2-1, the full variable domain is DVKVTQSSRYLVKRTGEKVFLECVQDMDHENMFWYRQDPGLGLRLIYFSYDVKMKEKGDIPEGYSVSREKKERFSLILESASTNQTSMYLCASSLVFRDYVDEQFFGPGTRLTVL.

This clone appeared a single time. The CDR3: CASSRLDAAGRDGYTF. The CDR3 DNA reads TGCGCCAGCAGCCGGCTTGACGCGGCAGGGAGGGATGGCTACACCTTC. The chain links TRBV4-3 to TRBJ1-2, with a weak D call TRBD1 (5 bases). The CDR3 spans 16 residues. The ends were cut back, 4 bases at V and 6 bases at J, with 21 bases in the middle. Germline loops: CDR1 LGHNA, CDR2 YSLEER.

This clone came up once. V usage is TRBV2 and J usage is TRBJ1-1; possible D gene TRBD1, 6 bases. Trimming shortened V by 4 bases and J by 3 bases, and 15 bases separated the two germline ends. The CDR3 is made up of 15 amino acids. Germline V CDR1 and CDR2: SNHLY, FYNNEI. The CDR3 DNA sequence: TGTGCCAGCAGTGGAGACAGGCCAACTTACACTGAAGCTTTCTTT. Translation gives CASSGDRPTYTEAFF.

V gene TRBV9 combines with J gene TRBJ2-7, with TRBD2 matching over 9 bases. The germline gives CDR1 SGDLS, CDR2 YYNGEE. CDR3 size: 17 residues. With 0 bases clipped from V and 1 base from J, the junction kept 8 bases outside the gene matches. The CDR3 DNA is TGTGCCAGCAGCGTAGTACTGGCGGGAGGGAAATCCTACGAGCAGTACTTC. This translates into CASSVVLAGGKSYEQYF.